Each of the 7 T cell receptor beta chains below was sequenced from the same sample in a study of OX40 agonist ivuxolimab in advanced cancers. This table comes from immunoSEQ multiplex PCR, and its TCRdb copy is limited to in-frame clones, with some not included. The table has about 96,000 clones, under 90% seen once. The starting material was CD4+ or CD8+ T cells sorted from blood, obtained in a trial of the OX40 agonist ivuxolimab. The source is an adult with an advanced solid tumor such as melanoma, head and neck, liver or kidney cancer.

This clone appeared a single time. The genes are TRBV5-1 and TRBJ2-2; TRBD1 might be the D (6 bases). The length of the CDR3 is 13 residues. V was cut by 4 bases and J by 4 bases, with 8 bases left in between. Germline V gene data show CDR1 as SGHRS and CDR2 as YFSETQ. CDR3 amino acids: CASSQQGTGELFF. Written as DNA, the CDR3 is TGCGCCAGCAGCCAACAGGGCACCGGGGAGCTGTTTTTT.

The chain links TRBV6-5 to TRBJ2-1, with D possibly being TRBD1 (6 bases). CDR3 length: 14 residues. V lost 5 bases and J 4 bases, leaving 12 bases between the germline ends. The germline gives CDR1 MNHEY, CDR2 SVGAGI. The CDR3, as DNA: TGTGCCAGCAGTACCGAGACAGGATACAATGAGCAGTTCTTC. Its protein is CASSTETGYNEQFF.

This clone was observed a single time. The CDR3 spells CASSPFANEQYF. The CDR3 DNA follows: TGTGCCAGCAGCCCGTTCGCTAACGAGCAGTACTTC. The V and J genes are TRBV7-2 and TRBJ2-7; no clear D gene. The CDR3 consists of 12 residues. Trimming stripped 5 bases from V and 5 bases from J, with 10 bases between. Germline V CDR1 and CDR2: SGHTA, FQGNSA.

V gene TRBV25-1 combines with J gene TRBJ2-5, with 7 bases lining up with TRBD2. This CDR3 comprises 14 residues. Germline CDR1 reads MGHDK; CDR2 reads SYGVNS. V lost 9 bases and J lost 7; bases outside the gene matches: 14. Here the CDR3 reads CARINWRESGTQYF. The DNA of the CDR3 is TGTGCCAGGATAAACTGGCGGGAGTCGGGGACCCAGTACTTC. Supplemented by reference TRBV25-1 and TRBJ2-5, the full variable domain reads EADIYQTPRYLVIGTGKKITLECSQTMGHDKMYWYQQDPGMELHLIHYSYGVNSTEKGDLSSESTVSRIRTEHFPLTLESARPSHTSQYLCARINWRESGTQYFGPGTRLLVL.

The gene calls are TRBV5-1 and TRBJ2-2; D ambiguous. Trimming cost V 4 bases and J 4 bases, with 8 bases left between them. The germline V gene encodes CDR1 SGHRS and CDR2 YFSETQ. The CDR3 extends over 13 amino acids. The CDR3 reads CASSGVGTGELFF. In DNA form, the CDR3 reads TGCGCCAGCAGCGGGGTCGGCACCGGGGAGCTGTTTTTT.

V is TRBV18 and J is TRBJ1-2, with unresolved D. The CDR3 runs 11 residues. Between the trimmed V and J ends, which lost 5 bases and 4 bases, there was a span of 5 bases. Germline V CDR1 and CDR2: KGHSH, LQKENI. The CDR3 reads CASSNSYGYTF. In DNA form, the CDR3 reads TGTGCCAGCTCAAACTCCTATGGCTACACCTTC.

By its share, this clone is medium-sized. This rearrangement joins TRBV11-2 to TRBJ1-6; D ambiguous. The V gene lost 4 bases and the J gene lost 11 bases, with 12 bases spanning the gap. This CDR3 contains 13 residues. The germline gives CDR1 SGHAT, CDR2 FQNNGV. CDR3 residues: CASSSNPTTPLHF. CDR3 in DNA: TGTGCCAGCAGCTCGAACCCGACTACACCCCTCCACTTT.